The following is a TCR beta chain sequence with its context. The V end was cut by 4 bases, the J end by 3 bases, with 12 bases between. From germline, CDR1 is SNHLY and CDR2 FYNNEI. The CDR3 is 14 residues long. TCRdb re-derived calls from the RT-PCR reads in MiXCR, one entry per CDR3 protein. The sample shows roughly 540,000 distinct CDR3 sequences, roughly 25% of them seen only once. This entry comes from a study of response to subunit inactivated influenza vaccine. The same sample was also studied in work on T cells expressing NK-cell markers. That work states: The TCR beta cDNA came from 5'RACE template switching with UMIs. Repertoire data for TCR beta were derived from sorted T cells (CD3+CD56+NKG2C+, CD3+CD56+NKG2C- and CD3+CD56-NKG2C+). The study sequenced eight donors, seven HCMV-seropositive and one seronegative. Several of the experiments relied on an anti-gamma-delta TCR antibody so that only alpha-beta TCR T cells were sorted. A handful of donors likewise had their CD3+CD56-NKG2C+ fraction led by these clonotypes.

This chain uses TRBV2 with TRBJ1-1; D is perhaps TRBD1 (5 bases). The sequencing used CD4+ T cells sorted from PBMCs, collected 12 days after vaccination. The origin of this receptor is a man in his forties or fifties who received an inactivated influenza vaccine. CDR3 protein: CASSVIAGDTEAFF. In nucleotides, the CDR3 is TGTGCCAGCAGTGTCATCGCGGGGGACACTGAAGCTTTCTTT.